Described below is a single T cell receptor beta chain sequence and its context. The CDR3 spans 17 residues. V lost 8 bases to trimming and J lost 4 bases; unmatched junction nucleotides: 19. Germline V gene data show CDR1 as MNHEY and CDR2 as SMNVEV (reference sequence). These data belong to a study of immune characterization of retroperitoneal liposarcoma. TCRdb re-analysed the PCR reads in MiXCR, keeping a single row per CDR3 protein. The table shows around 11,000 distinct CDR3 sequences, with approximately 35% occurring only once. The chain has TRBV27 and TRBJ1-2; 7 positions agree with TRBD1. Sequencing input: tumor tissue. The clonotype originates from a male donor with retroperitoneal liposarcoma. This chain's CDR3 is CASQGMNRGGGAYGYTF. The CDR3 DNA reads TGTGCCAGCCAGGGAATGAACAGGGGTGGGGGGGCCTATGGCTACACCTTC.